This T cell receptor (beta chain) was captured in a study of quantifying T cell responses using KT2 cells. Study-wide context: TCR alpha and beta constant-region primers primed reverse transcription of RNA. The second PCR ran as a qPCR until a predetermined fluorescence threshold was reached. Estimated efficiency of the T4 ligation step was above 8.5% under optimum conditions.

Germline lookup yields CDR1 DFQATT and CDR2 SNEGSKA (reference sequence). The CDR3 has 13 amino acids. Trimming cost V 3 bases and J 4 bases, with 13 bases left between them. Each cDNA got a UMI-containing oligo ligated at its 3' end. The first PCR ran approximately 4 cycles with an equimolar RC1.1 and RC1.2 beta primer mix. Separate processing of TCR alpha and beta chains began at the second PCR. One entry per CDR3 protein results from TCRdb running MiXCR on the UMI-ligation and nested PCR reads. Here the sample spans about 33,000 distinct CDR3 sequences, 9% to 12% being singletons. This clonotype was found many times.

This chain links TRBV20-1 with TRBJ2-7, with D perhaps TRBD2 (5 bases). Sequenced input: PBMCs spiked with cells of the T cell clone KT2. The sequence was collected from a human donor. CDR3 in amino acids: CSASPRPGYEQYF. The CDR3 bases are TGCAGTGCTAGTCCCAGGCCGGGGTACGAGCAGTACTTC.